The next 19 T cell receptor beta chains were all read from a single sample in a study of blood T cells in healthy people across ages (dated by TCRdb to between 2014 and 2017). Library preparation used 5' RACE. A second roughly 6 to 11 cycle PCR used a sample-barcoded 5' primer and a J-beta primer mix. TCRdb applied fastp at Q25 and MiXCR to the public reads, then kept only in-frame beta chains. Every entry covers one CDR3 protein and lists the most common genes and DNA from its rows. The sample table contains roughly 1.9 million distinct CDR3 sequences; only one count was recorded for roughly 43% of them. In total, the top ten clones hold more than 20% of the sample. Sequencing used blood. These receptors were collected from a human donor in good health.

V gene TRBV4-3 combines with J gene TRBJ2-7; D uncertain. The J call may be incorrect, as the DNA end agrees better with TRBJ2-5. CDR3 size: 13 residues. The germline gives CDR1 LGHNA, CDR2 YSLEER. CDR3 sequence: CASSQELSETQYF. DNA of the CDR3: TGCGCCAGCAGCCAAGAGCTATCCGAGACCCAGTACTTC.

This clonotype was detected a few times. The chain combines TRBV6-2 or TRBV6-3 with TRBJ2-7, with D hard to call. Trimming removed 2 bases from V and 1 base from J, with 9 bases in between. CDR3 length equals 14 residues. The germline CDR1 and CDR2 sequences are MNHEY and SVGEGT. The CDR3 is CASSYPDASYEQYF. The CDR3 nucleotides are TGTGCCAGCAGTTACCCGGACGCTTCCTACGAGCAGTACTTC.

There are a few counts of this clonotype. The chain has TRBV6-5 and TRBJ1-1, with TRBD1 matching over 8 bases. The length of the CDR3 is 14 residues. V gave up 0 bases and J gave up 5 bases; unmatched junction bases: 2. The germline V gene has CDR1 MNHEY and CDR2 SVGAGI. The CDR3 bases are TGTGCCAGCAGTTACTCCCAGGGGGCAACTGAAGCTTTCTTT. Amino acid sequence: CASSYSQGATEAFF.

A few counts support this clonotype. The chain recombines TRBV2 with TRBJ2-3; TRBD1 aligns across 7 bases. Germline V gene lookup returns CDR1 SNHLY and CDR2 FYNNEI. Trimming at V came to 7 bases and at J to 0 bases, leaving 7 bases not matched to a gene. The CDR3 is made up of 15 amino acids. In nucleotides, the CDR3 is TGTGCCAGCAAAATGGGGACAGTTAGCACAGATACGCAGTATTTT. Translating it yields CASKMGTVSTDTQYF.

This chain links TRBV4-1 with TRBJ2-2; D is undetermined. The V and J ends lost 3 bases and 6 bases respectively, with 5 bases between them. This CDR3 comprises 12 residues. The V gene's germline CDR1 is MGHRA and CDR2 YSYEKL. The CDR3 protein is CASSHRSGELFF. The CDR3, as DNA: TGCGCCAGCAGCCACCGATCCGGGGAGCTGTTTTTT.

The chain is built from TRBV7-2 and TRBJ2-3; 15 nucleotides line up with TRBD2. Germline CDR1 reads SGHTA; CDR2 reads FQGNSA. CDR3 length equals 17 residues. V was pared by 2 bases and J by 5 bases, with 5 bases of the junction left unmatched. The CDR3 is CASSLTGLAGGQDTQYF. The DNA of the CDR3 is TGTGCCAGCAGCTTAACTGGACTAGCGGGGGGGCAAGATACGCAGTATTTT.

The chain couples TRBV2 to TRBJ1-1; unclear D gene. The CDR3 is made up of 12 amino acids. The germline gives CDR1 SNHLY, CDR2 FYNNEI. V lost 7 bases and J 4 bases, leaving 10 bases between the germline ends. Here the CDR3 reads CASKPGLTEAFF. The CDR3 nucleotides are TGTGCCAGCAAGCCTGGACTCACTGAAGCTTTCTTT.

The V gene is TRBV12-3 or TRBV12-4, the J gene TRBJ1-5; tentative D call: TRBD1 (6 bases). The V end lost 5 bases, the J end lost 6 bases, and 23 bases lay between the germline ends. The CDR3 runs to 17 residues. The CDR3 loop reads CASSPPPTQGPGQPQHF. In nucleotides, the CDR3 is TGTGCCAGCAGTCCCCCACCTACACAGGGCCCGGGTCAGCCCCAGCATTTT.

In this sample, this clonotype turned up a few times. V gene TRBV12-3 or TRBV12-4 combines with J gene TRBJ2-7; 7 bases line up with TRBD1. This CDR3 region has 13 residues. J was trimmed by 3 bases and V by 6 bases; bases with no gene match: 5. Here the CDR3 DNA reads TGTGCCAGCAGATCGGACAGGAGCTACGAGCAGTACTTC. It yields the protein CASRSDRSYEQYF.

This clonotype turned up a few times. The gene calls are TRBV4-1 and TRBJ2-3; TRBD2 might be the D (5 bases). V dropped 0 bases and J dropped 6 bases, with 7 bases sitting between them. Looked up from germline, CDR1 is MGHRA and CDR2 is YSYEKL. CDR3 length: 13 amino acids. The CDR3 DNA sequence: TGCGCCAGCAGCCAAGAGAGGGAGGATACGCAGTATTTT. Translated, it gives CASSQEREDTQYF.

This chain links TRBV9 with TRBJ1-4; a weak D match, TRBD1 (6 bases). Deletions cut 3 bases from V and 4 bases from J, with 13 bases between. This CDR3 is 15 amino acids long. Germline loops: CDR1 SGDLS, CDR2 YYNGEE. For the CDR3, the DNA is TGTGCCAGCAGCGCAGGACAGACAAATAATGAAAAACTGTTTTTT. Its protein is CASSAGQTNNEKLFF.

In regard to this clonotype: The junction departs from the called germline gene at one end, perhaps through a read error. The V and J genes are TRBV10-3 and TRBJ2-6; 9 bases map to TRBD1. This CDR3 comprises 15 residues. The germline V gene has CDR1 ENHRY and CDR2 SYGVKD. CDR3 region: CAFSRTGAGADVLTF. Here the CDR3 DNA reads TGTGCCTTCAGCAGGACAGGGGCTGGGGCCGACGTCCTGACTTTC.

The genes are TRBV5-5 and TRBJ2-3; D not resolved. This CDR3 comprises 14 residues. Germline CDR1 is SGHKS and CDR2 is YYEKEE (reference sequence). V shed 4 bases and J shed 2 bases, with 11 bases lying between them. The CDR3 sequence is CASSVLTYTDTQYF. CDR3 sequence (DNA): TGTGCCAGCAGCGTTCTGACGTACACAGATACGCAGTATTTT.

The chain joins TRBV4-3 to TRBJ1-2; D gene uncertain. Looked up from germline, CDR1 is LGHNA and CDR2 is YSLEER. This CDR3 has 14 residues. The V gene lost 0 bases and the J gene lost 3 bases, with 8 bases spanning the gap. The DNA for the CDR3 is TGCGCCAGCAGCCAAGATTCAGGATACTATGGCTACACCTTC. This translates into CASSQDSGYYGYTF.

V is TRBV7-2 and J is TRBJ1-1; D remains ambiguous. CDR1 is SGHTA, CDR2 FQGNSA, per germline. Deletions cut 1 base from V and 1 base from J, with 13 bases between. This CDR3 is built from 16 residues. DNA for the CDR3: TGTGCCAGCAGCTTAGTTGACGCGTATAAGAACACTGAAGCTTTCTTT. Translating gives CASSLVDAYKNTEAFF. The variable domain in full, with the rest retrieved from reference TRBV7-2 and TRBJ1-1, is GAGVSQSPSNKVTEKGKDVELRCDPISGHTALYWYRQSLGQGLEFLIYFQGNSAPDKSGLPSDRFSAERTGGSVSTLTIQRTQQEDSAVYLCASSLVDAYKNTEAFFGQGTRLTVV.

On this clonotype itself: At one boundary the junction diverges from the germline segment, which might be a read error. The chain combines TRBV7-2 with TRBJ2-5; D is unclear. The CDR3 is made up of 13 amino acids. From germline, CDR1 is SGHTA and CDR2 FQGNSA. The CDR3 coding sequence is TGTGTCAGCAGCCGACCTAACCAAGAGACCCAGTACTTC. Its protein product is CVSSRPNQETQYF. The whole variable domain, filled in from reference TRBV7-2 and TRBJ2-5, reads GAGVSQSPSNKVTEKGKDVELRCDPISGHTALYWYRQSLGQGLEFLIYFQGNSAPDKSGLPSDRFSAERTGGSVSTLTIQRTQQEDSAVYLCVSSRPNQETQYFGPGTRLLVL.

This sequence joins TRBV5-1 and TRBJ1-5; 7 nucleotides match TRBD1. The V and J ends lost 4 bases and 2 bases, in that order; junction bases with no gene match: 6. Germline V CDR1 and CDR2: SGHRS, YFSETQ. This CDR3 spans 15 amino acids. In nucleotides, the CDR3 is TGCGCCAGCAGCCCAGGCGACAGGGGCAATCAGCCCCAGCATTTT. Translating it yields CASSPGDRGNQPQHF.

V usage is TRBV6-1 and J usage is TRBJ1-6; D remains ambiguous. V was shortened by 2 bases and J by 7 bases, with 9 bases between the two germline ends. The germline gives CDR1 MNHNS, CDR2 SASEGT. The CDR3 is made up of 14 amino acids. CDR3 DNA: TGTGCCAGCAGTGAAAACAGACCGAATTCACCCCTCCACTTT. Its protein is CASSENRPNSPLHF.

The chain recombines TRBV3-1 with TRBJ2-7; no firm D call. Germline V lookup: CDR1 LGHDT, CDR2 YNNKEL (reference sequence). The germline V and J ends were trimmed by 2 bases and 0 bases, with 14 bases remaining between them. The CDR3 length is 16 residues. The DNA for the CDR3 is TGTGCCAGCAGCCAACCAAGTTCATGGTCCTCCTACGAGCAGTACTTC. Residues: CASSQPSSWSSYEQYF.